This is a list of T cell receptor beta chains from one sample in a study of blood T cell repertoires in COVID-19. Some clones are missing from TCRdb's copy, which holds only in-frame ones; the method was immunoSEQ multiplex PCR. The profile covers around 100,000 clones, with around 90% appearing a single time and approximately 2% taken by the ten largest. The sample consisted of peripheral blood. Source of these receptors: a man between 50 and 59 years old with active COVID-19. Both conserved end residues are part of each CDR3. Each record gives: J gene, V gene, clone size, D gene, CDR3 DNA, CDR3 protein. The D gene is left open where the match is weak. Expanded clones get a size class; other rows say once, few or many, or leave the size out.

J gene: TRBJ1-1
V gene: TRBV6-5
clone size: NA
D gene: NA
CDR3 DNA: TGTGCCAGCACCCGGGGGATGGGCACTGAAGCTTTCTTT
CDR3 protein: CASTRGMGTEAFF

J gene: TRBJ1-1
V gene: TRBV18
clone size: NA
D gene: TRBD1
CDR3 DNA: TGTGCCAGCTCACCACTCGGACAGGGTATGGGTGAAGCTTTCTTT
CDR3 protein: CASSPLGQGMGEAFF

J gene: TRBJ2-3
V gene: TRBV5-1
clone size: once
D gene: TRBD2
CDR3 DNA: TGCGCCAGCGCAGAAAGCGGGGGGACGACGAACACAGATACGCAGTATTTT
CDR3 protein: CASAESGGTTNTDTQYF

J gene: TRBJ1-2
V gene: TRBV28
clone size: NA
D gene: TRBD1
CDR3 DNA: TGTGCCAGCAGTGCATCCGGGACAGGGTATTGGGGCTACACCTTC
CDR3 protein: CASSASGTGYWGYTF

J gene: TRBJ2-7
V gene: TRBV5-1
clone size: NA
D gene: TRBD1
CDR3 DNA: TGCGCCAGCTGGACAGGGGTCTCCTACGAGCAGTACTTC
CDR3 protein: CASWTGVSYEQYF

J gene: TRBJ1-5
V gene: TRBV14
clone size: NA
D gene: NA
CDR3 DNA: TGTGCCAGCAGCCAAGATCCCTTACAGGTTCCGAGCAATCAGCCCCAGCATTTT
CDR3 protein: CASSQDPLQVPSNQPQHF

J gene: TRBJ1-1
V gene: TRBV11-2
clone size: NA
D gene: NA
CDR3 DNA: TGTGCCAGCAGCTTACAACAGGGGAACACTGAAGCTTTCTTT
CDR3 protein: CASSLQQGNTEAFF

J gene: TRBJ1-1
V gene: TRBV2
clone size: once
D gene: NA
CDR3 DNA: TGTGCCAGCAGCTATGCGAATCGGAGGAACACTGAAGCTTTCTTT
CDR3 protein: CASSYANRRNTEAFF

J gene: TRBJ1-5
V gene: TRBV4-2
clone size: NA
D gene: NA
CDR3 DNA: TGTGCCAGCAGCCAAGAGGACCGAGGGGGTAGTCAGCCCCAGCATTTT
CDR3 protein: CASSQEDRGGSQPQHF

J gene: TRBJ1-2
V gene: TRBV11-2
clone size: NA
D gene: NA
CDR3 DNA: TGTGCCAGCAGCCCTAGGACAGCCAGCATCTATGGCTACACCTTC
CDR3 protein: CASSPRTASIYGYTF

J gene: TRBJ2-7
V gene: TRBV19
clone size: NA
D gene: TRBD1
CDR3 DNA: TGTGCCAGTAGTGTAACCGGGACAGCTTCCTACGAGCAGTACTTC
CDR3 protein: CASSVTGTASYEQYF

J gene: TRBJ2-6
V gene: TRBV7-2
clone size: NA
D gene: NA
CDR3 DNA: TGTGCCAGCAGCGCCTCGAGTTGGGCCAACGTCCTGACTTTC
CDR3 protein: CASSASSWANVLTF

J gene: TRBJ1-1
V gene: TRBV19
clone size: NA
D gene: NA
CDR3 DNA: TGTGCCAGTAGTTCCGGGACTGGGGGGACTGAAGCTTTCTTT
CDR3 protein: CASSSGTGGTEAFF

J gene: TRBJ2-1
V gene: TRBV4-1
clone size: NA
D gene: TRBD2
CDR3 DNA: TGCGCCAGCAGCCAACAGCGGGGGGACAATGAGCAGTTCTTC
CDR3 protein: CASSQQRGDNEQFF

J gene: TRBJ2-7
V gene: TRBV7-9
clone size: NA
D gene: NA
CDR3 DNA: TGTGCCAGCAGCCTACGACAGGCAGCCTACGAGCAGTACTTC
CDR3 protein: CASSLRQAAYEQYF

J gene: TRBJ1-5
V gene: TRBV7-2
clone size: NA
D gene: NA
CDR3 DNA: TGTGCCAGCAGCTCGCAGTTTTTAAATCAGCCCCAGCATTTT
CDR3 protein: CASSSQFLNQPQHF

J gene: TRBJ2-5
V gene: TRBV29-1
clone size: NA
D gene: TRBD1
CDR3 DNA: TGCAGCGTTGAACGGGCCCCAGGGGGCGGGACCCAGTACTTC
CDR3 protein: CSVERAPGGGTQYF

J gene: TRBJ2-1
V gene: TRBV5-1
clone size: NA
D gene: TRBD2
CDR3 DNA: TGCGCCAGCAGCTTGGCCCCTAGCGGGGATGGTGAGCAGTTCTTC
CDR3 protein: CASSLAPSGDGEQFF

J gene: TRBJ1-5
V gene: TRBV19
clone size: NA
D gene: TRBD1
CDR3 DNA: TGTGCCAGTAGCGGGGGACAGCCTTATAGCAATCAGCCCCAGCATTTT
CDR3 protein: CASSGGQPYSNQPQHF

J gene: TRBJ2-2
V gene: TRBV7-9
clone size: few
D gene: NA
CDR3 DNA: TGTGCCGGGATCAGGGCACTGTCCGGGGAGCTGTTTTTT
CDR3 protein: CAGIRALSGELFF

J gene: TRBJ2-7
V gene: TRBV9
clone size: few
D gene: NA
CDR3 DNA: TGTGCCAGCAGCGTGTCAGGAACCGCCTACTCCTACGAGCAGTACTTC
CDR3 protein: CASSVSGTAYSYEQYF

J gene: TRBJ2-7
V gene: TRBV21-1
clone size: NA
D gene: NA
CDR3 DNA: TGTGCCAGCAGCACCCATCAGGACAGCAAGTTATCCTACGAGCAGTACTTC
CDR3 protein: CASSTHQDSKLSYEQYF

J gene: TRBJ2-3
V gene: TRBV24-1
clone size: NA
D gene: NA
CDR3 DNA: TGTGCCACCAGTGATAGCGGGACAGATACGCAGTATTTT
CDR3 protein: CATSDSGTDTQYF

J gene: TRBJ1-6
V gene: TRBV27
clone size: once
D gene: TRBD1
CDR3 DNA: TGTGCCAGCAGACGGGACAGGGGCTCCTATAATTCACCCCTCCACTTT
CDR3 protein: CASRRDRGSYNSPLHF

J gene: TRBJ1-5
V gene: TRBV19
clone size: NA
D gene: NA
CDR3 DNA: TGTGCCAGTAGTACCGGCAGGGCTCCCTCATATAGCAATCAGCCCCAGCATTTT
CDR3 protein: CASSTGRAPSYSNQPQHF

J gene: TRBJ2-7
V gene: TRBV3-1/TRBV3-2
clone size: NA
D gene: TRBD2
CDR3 DNA: TGTGCCAGCAGCAGGATGGCGGGGGGGACCTACGAGCAGTACTTC
CDR3 protein: CASSRMAGGTYEQYF

J gene: TRBJ2-7
V gene: TRBV5-6
clone size: NA
D gene: NA
CDR3 DNA: TGTGCCAGCAGCCTCCCATCGGGGGAATACGAGCAGTACTTC
CDR3 protein: CASSLPSGEYEQYF

J gene: TRBJ1-2
V gene: TRBV6-5
clone size: NA
D gene: TRBD1
CDR3 DNA: TGTGCCAGCAGTTACTCGCCAGGGGGGGGCTACACCTTC
CDR3 protein: CASSYSPGGGYTF

J gene: TRBJ2-3
V gene: TRBV9
clone size: NA
D gene: NA
CDR3 DNA: TGTGCCAGCAGCGTAACTAGGGGCACAGATACGCAGTATTTT
CDR3 protein: CASSVTRGTDTQYF

J gene: TRBJ2-7
V gene: TRBV5-1
clone size: few
D gene: TRBD1
CDR3 DNA: TGCGCCAGCGCTTCCGGGACAGGGCCTTACGAGCAGTACTTC
CDR3 protein: CASASGTGPYEQYF

J gene: TRBJ2-3
V gene: TRBV18
clone size: NA
D gene: NA
CDR3 DNA: TGTGCCAGCTCGTCCACTCGGTCAGATACGCAGTATTTT
CDR3 protein: CASSSTRSDTQYF

J gene: TRBJ2-5
V gene: TRBV9
clone size: NA
D gene: NA
CDR3 DNA: TGTGCCAGCACCTCCCCACTAGGGGGCCAAGAGACCCAGTACTTC
CDR3 protein: CASTSPLGGQETQYF

J gene: TRBJ1-6
V gene: TRBV19
clone size: once
D gene: TRBD1
CDR3 DNA: TGTGCCAGTAGCCGCAGGGACAGGGGCTATAATTCACCCCTCCACTTT
CDR3 protein: CASSRRDRGYNSPLHF

J gene: TRBJ1-1
V gene: TRBV6-2/TRBV6-3
clone size: NA
D gene: NA
CDR3 DNA: TGTGCCAGCAGTTATCGTTACTCGGGGGGCGGCACTGAAGCTTTCTTT
CDR3 protein: CASSYRYSGGGTEAFF

J gene: TRBJ2-3
V gene: TRBV18
clone size: NA
D gene: TRBD2
CDR3 DNA: TGTGCCAGCTCACCCCAGGGCGGGGGTTTTAGCACAGATACGCAGTATTTT
CDR3 protein: CASSPQGGGFSTDTQYF

J gene: TRBJ2-5
V gene: TRBV19
clone size: NA
D gene: TRBD1
CDR3 DNA: TGTGCCAGTAGTTTGGGGACAGGGAAGGAGACCCAGTACTTC
CDR3 protein: CASSLGTGKETQYF

J gene: TRBJ1-4
V gene: TRBV19
clone size: NA
D gene: NA
CDR3 DNA: TGTGCCAGTAGTATCAGTGAGACACAAAATGAAAAACTGTTTTTT
CDR3 protein: CASSISETQNEKLFF

J gene: TRBJ2-3
V gene: TRBV9
clone size: NA
D gene: NA
CDR3 DNA: TGTGCCAGCAGCCCTCGCGGGGGACAAGGGGATACGCAGTATTTT
CDR3 protein: CASSPRGGQGDTQYF

J gene: TRBJ1-2
V gene: TRBV25-1
clone size: NA
D gene: TRBD1
CDR3 DNA: TGTGCCAGCAGTGAGGGAGGGACAGGGGGTATCGGCTACACCTTC
CDR3 protein: CASSEGGTGGIGYTF

J gene: TRBJ1-2
V gene: TRBV11-2
clone size: NA
D gene: NA
CDR3 DNA: TGTGCCAGCAGCTTAGGTGGGGGCAGGGCGAACTATGGCTACACCTTC
CDR3 protein: CASSLGGGRANYGYTF

J gene: TRBJ2-7
V gene: TRBV7-2
clone size: few
D gene: NA
CDR3 DNA: TGTGCCAGCAGATTCGACCCCCAGGTCTCCTACGAGCAGTACTTC
CDR3 protein: CASRFDPQVSYEQYF

J gene: TRBJ1-4
V gene: TRBV4-1
clone size: NA
D gene: TRBD1
CDR3 DNA: TGCGCCAGCAGCCAAGGGCTGACAGGGGTAAATGAAAAACTGTTTTTT
CDR3 protein: CASSQGLTGVNEKLFF

J gene: TRBJ2-7
V gene: TRBV5-1
clone size: once
D gene: TRBD1
CDR3 DNA: TGCGCCAGCAGCAAGTCCGGGACAGGGGCATCCTACGAGCAGTACTTC
CDR3 protein: CASSKSGTGASYEQYF

J gene: TRBJ2-3
V gene: TRBV9
clone size: NA
D gene: NA
CDR3 DNA: TGTGCCAGCAGCGGAGGCCACGATACGCAGTATTTT
CDR3 protein: CASSGGHDTQYF

J gene: TRBJ2-5
V gene: TRBV9
clone size: once
D gene: TRBD2
CDR3 DNA: TGTGCCAGCAGCGCGCCAGCGGGGGGGTCTCTTGGGACCCAGTACTTC
CDR3 protein: CASSAPAGGSLGTQYF

J gene: TRBJ1-2
V gene: TRBV19
clone size: NA
D gene: TRBD1
CDR3 DNA: TGTGCCAGTACCGTGACAGGGAACTATGGCTACACCTTC
CDR3 protein: CASTVTGNYGYTF

J gene: TRBJ1-2
V gene: TRBV4-3
clone size: NA
D gene: TRBD1
CDR3 DNA: TGCGCCAGCAGCGGACAGGGGTGGGGTGGCTACACCTTC
CDR3 protein: CASSGQGWGGYTF

J gene: TRBJ2-1
V gene: TRBV7-9
clone size: once
D gene: NA
CDR3 DNA: TGTGCCAGCAGCTCTCCCCTCGCGGGTGAGCAGTTCTTC
CDR3 protein: CASSSPLAGEQFF

J gene: TRBJ2-2
V gene: TRBV7-8
clone size: NA
D gene: NA
CDR3 DNA: TGTGCCAGCACCCTCGTACGGTTGAACACCGGGGAGCTGTTTTTT
CDR3 protein: CASTLVRLNTGELFF

J gene: TRBJ1-6
V gene: TRBV7-9
clone size: NA
D gene: TRBD1
CDR3 DNA: TGTGCCAGCAGCCCTCCGGGACAGCTAAATTCACCCCTCCACTTT
CDR3 protein: CASSPPGQLNSPLHF

J gene: TRBJ2-1
V gene: TRBV5-1
clone size: NA
D gene: TRBD1
CDR3 DNA: TGCGCCAGCAGCGTCCCGGGACAGGGTCGCGGCTCCTACAATGAGCAGTTCTTC
CDR3 protein: CASSVPGQGRGSYNEQFF

J gene: TRBJ1-4
V gene: TRBV7-9
clone size: NA
D gene: TRBD1
CDR3 DNA: TGTGCCAGCAGCCTAGGGACAGGGGGCGCAATAAGGAATGAAAAACTGTTTTTT
CDR3 protein: CASSLGTGGAIRNEKLFF

J gene: TRBJ1-2
V gene: TRBV3-1/TRBV3-2
clone size: NA
D gene: NA
CDR3 DNA: TGTGCCAGCAGCCAAGCATTCCTCCAAGCATCGGGGTATGGCTACACCTTC
CDR3 protein: CASSQAFLQASGYGYTF

J gene: TRBJ2-2
V gene: TRBV7-7
clone size: NA
D gene: TRBD1
CDR3 DNA: TGTGCCAGCAGCCTTATAACAGGGGGCACCGGGGAGCTGTTTTTT
CDR3 protein: CASSLITGGTGELFF

J gene: TRBJ1-6
V gene: TRBV7-2
clone size: NA
D gene: TRBD1
CDR3 DNA: TGTGCCAGCAGCTTTGACAGGGGGCGGGATTCACCCCTCCACTTT
CDR3 protein: CASSFDRGRDSPLHF

J gene: TRBJ1-5
V gene: TRBV21-1
clone size: NA
D gene: NA
CDR3 DNA: TGTGCCAGCAGCAAAGCGGTTGTTACCCCCCGGACAGAAACCTATAGTCAGCCCCAGCATTTT
CDR3 protein: CASSKAVVTPRTETYSQPQHF

J gene: TRBJ2-1
V gene: TRBV7-2
clone size: NA
D gene: NA
CDR3 DNA: TGTGCCAGCAGCTTGACGCAGGGGCTCGGTGGGCAGTTCTTC
CDR3 protein: CASSLTQGLGGQFF

J gene: TRBJ1-2
V gene: TRBV5-6
clone size: NA
D gene: NA
CDR3 DNA: TGTGCCAGCAGCTTGGGGGTGACAGGCCTCAGTGGCTACACCTTC
CDR3 protein: CASSLGVTGLSGYTF

J gene: TRBJ2-1
V gene: TRBV6-6
clone size: NA
D gene: TRBD2
CDR3 DNA: TGTGCCAGCAGGCCTATAGCGGGGGGACGAAATGAGCAGTTCTTC
CDR3 protein: CASRPIAGGRNEQFF

J gene: TRBJ2-6
V gene: TRBV6-2/TRBV6-3
clone size: once
D gene: NA
CDR3 DNA: TGTGCCAGCAGCCCTCATCGGACACAGGGCGGGCCTGGGGCCAACGTCCTGACTTTC
CDR3 protein: CASSPHRTQGGPGANVLTF